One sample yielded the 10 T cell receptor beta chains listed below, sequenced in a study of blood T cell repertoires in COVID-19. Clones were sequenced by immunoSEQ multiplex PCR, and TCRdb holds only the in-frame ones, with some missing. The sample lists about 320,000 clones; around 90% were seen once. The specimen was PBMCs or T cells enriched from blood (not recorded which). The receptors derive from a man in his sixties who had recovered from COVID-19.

CDR3 sequence: CASSPWQGSNEKLFF. The CDR3 DNA sequence: TGTGCCAGCAGCCCCTGGCAGGGCAGCAATGAAAAACTGTTTTTT. This rearrangement joins TRBV2 to TRBJ1-4, with D perhaps TRBD1 (5 bases). The germline V and J ends were trimmed by 6 bases and 5 bases, with 16 bases remaining between them. The CDR3 length is 15 residues. The V gene's germline CDR1 is SNHLY and CDR2 FYNNEI.

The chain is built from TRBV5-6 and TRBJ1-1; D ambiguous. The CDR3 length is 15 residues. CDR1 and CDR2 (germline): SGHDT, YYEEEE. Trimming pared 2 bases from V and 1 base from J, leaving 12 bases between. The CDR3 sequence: CASSFRGSGNTEAFF. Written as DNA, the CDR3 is TGTGCCAGCAGCTTCCGGGGTTCGGGGAACACTGAAGCTTTCTTT.

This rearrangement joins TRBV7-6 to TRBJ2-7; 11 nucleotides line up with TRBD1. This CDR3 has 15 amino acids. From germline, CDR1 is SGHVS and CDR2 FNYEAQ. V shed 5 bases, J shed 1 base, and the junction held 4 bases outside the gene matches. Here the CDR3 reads CASSGGQGVSYEQYF. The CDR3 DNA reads TGTGCCAGCAGCGGGGGACAGGGGGTATCCTACGAGCAGTACTTC.

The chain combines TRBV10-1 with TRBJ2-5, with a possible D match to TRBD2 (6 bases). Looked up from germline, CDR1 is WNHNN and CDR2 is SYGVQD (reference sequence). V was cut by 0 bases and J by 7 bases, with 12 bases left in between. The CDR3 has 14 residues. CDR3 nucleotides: TGCGCCAGCAGTGAGTCGGGACTCCTCCGGACCCAGTACTTC. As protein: CASSESGLLRTQYF.

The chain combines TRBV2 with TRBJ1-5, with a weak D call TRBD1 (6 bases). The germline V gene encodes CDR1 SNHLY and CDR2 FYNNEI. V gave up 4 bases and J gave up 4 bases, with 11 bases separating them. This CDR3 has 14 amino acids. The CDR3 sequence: CASSVGQGNQPQHF. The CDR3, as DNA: TGTGCCAGCAGTGTAGGGCAGGGGAATCAGCCCCAGCATTTT.

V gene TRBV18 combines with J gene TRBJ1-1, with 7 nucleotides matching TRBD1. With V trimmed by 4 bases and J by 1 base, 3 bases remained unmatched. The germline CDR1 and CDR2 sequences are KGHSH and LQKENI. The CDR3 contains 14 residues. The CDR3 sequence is CASSRRQGNTEAFF. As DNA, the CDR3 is TGTGCCAGCTCACGCCGACAGGGGAACACTGAAGCTTTCTTT.

The CDR3 DNA sequence: TGTGCCAGCTCACCAGGGACAGGTACCCTGGAATTAGCTTTCTTT. Its protein product is CASSPGTGTLELAFF. The chain joins TRBV18 to TRBJ1-1; 8 nucleotides align to TRBD1. The CDR3 runs to 15 residues. Unmatched junction bases numbered 12, after V lost 2 bases and J lost 10 bases. Germline V CDR1 and CDR2: KGHSH, LQKENI. Supplemented by reference TRBV18 and TRBJ1-1, the full variable domain reads NAGVMQNPRHLVRRRGQEARLRCSPMKGHSHVYWYRQLPEEGLKFMVYLQKENIIDESGMPKERFSAEFPKEGPSILRIQQVVRGDSAAYFCASSPGTGTLELAFFGQGTRLTVV.

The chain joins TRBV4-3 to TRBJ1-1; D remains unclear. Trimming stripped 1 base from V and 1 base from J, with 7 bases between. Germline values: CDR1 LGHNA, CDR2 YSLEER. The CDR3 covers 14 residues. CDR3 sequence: CASSQGSSNTEAFF. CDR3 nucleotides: TGCGCCAGCAGCCAAGGTAGCTCGAACACTGAAGCTTTCTTT.

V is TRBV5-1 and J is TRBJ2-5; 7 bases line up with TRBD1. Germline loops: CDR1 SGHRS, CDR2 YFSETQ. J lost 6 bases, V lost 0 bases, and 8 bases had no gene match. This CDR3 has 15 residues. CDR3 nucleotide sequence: TGCGCCAGCAGCTTGGTGGGTGGGGACAGAAAGACCCAGTACTTC. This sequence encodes CASSLVGGDRKTQYF.

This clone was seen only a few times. The DNA of the CDR3 is TGCGCCAGCAGCTTGGCCGGGCAGGGCCCCAGAGATACGCAGTATTTT. It is translated as CASSLAGQGPRDTQYF. The V gene is TRBV5-1, the J gene TRBJ2-3; a possible D gene is TRBD1 (5 bases). The CDR3 spans 16 residues. CDR1 is SGHRS, CDR2 YFSETQ, per germline. V lost 0 bases and J lost 5, with 16 bases in between.